This TCR beta chain was documented in a study of Tregs in tolerant kidney transplant recipients. Profiled with immunoSEQ multiplex PCR; TCRdb holds only in-frame clones, not every one. In the table there are roughly 120,000 clones, roughly nine tenths of which are singletons. Whole-study results and caveats: This study did not directly address biological reproducibility.

Notes on this clone: The antigen is unknown.

Germline CDR1 and CDR2: MNHNY and SVGAGI (reference sequence). The CDR3 totals 14 residues. The ends were cut back, 3 bases at V and 5 bases at J, with 14 bases in the middle. This sequence joins TRBV6-6 and TRBJ2-7; D call uncertain. Sequencing input: CD4+ T cells from blood. This TCR was recovered from a human donor in good health. CDR3 in amino acids: CASSYGDIYHEQYF. The CDR3 DNA is TGTGCCAGCAGTTATGGAGACATCTACCACGAGCAGTACTTC.